The present entry profiles one TCR beta chain with its context. No antigen is known for it. Base qualities are missing; no much larger clone stands one base away. The CDR3 regions of human TCRbeta chains were analyzed by immunosequencing. Per the source publication's procedure: Repertoire TCRs were matched against a reference library of SARS-CoV-2-specific TCRs generated with the MIRA antigen-specificity platform. Breadth was defined as the fraction of unique TCRs that were SARS-CoV-2-associated. Depth was defined as the fraction of total T cells that were SARS-CoV-2-associated. Using the MIRA data, each spike-specific TCR was assigned both to the spike region to which the TCR was reactive and to a CD4 or CD8 class. Log10-transformed breadth and depth values were compared by one-way ANOVA with Sidak's multiple comparisons tests. Held by TCRdb, this immuneACCESS table contains in-frame sequences only and omits some clones. Under half of the omission traces to an unresolved V gene where checked; the cause of the rest is unknown. V and J calls plus clone size are reproduced from that table; the DNA served to infer D and trimming. The table for this sample lists 100,000 to 120,000 clones; roughly four fifths of them were counted only once. Together, the top ten hold roughly 5% of the sample.

Its CDR3 holds 15 amino acids, cysteine through phenylalanine. Only the CDR3 region is kept as DNA, spanning 45 bases read in frame from base 1. Based on the germline V gene, the CDR1 and CDR2 sequences are MNHEY and SVGAGI. Between the V and J ends, shortened by 2 bases and 4 bases respectively, the junction contains 14 bases. This sample is drawn from a study of T cell responses to AZD1222 COVID-19 vaccine (dated by TCRdb to the early 2020s). With respect to the entire study: AZD1222 recipients with second doses at about 4 weeks or about 12 weeks were pooled, because spike-specific TCR depth and breadth did not differ between schedules. A total of 233 trial participants underwent TCR sequencing, of whom under 220 had received two doses of AZD1222 and 26 had received two doses of the MenACWY control vaccine. Enrollment into the trials was organized by age into subgroups of 18-55, 56-69 and 70-plus years, and those subgroups contained about 160, 30 and 59 TCR-sequenced participants, respectively. General findings and caveats noted by the study authors: After two AZD1222 doses, spike-specific TCR breadth and depth were significantly higher than at day 0 and than in MenACWY recipients. Because no samples from the day 14 peak response were available, repertoires could be characterized only after the peak T cell response. The 56-69-year group was small, and its depth increase did not reach significance, likely because of low power. CD4 TCRs associated with the vaccine covered the entire spike protein, and the dominant responses were in regions 160-218 and 743-854. Conclusions about previously exposed vaccinees are limited, since just six AZD1222 recipients were seropositive for SARS-CoV-2 at baseline. Most participants were white British and females outnumbered males, and the authors suggested that clonal diversity may have been underestimated. Reportedly, close to half of the unique spike-specific TCRs recognized epitopes lying outside the regions that are mutated in the B.1.351 and B.1.1.7 variants.

Sample time point, as interpreted from the label and publication: baseline before first vaccination. Vaccinee samples came from UK trials COV001 and COV002, including a single-blind randomized controlled phase 2/3 trial of AZD1222 (ChAdOx1 nCoV-19) in healthy adults. For TCRbeta chain sequencing, PBMC samples from trial participants were taken at day 0 and at day 28 after the second dose. The receptor chain draws on TRBV6-5 and TRBJ1-2; TRBD1 is possibly the D segment (5 matching bases). The clonotype was recovered from an adult in good health. Source: peripheral blood, taken on day 0 of AZD1222 vaccination. The CDR3: CASSYQGTAIYGYTF. In nucleotides, the sequence is TGTGCCAGCAGTTACCAAGGGACCGCCATCTATGGCTACACCTTC.